Listed below are T cell receptor beta chains from one sample, sequenced in a study of cytomegalovirus exposure and HLA in healthy donors. Method: immunoSEQ multiplex PCR; TCRdb's copy keeps in-frame clones and lacks some. The repertoire holds roughly 80,000 clones, 85% to 95% seen once, with 0.65% to 0.8% in the top ten. The sequencing sample was made of PBMCs. The source is a man younger than 35 in good health and CMV-seronegative. Both conserved end residues are part of each CDR3. D genes are given only for firm matches.

d_gene	j_gene	v_gene	CDR3aa	CDR3nt
NA	TRBJ2-7	TRBV10-3	CAISEELAYYEQYF	TGTGCCATCAGTGAGGAGCTAGCGTACTACGAGCAGTACTTC
NA	TRBJ2-5	TRBV27	CASTKGQGSQETQYF	TGTGCCAGCACAAAGGGCCAGGGTTCCCAAGAGACCCAGTACTTC
TRBD1	TRBJ1-2	TRBV4-1	CASSRTDRGIGYGYTF	TGCGCCAGCAGCCGTACCGACAGGGGCATTGGCTATGGCTACACCTTC
TRBD1	TRBJ1-6	TRBV13	CASSLYRGTSPLHF	TGTGCCAGCAGCCTATACAGGGGTACTTCACCCCTCCACTTT
NA	TRBJ2-7	TRBV4-1	CASSQVATGIYEQYF	TGCGCCAGCAGCCAAGTAGCTACAGGGATTTACGAGCAGTACTTC
NA	TRBJ1-1	TRBV18	CASSPEVPGGNTEAFF	TGTGCCAGCTCACCAGAAGTCCCGGGTGGGAACACTGAAGCTTTCTTT
TRBD1	TRBJ2-4	TRBV7-3	CASSWTGGAGNIQYF	TGTGCCAGCAGCTGGACAGGGGGCGCGGGAAACATTCAGTACTTC
TRBD1	TRBJ1-4	TRBV5-1	CASSPGRQGNEKLFF	TGCGCCAGCAGCCCGGGCCGACAGGGAAATGAAAAACTGTTTTTT
NA	TRBJ1-1	TRBV12-2	CASRLARFQEGTEAFF	TGTGCAAGTCGCTTAGCGCGGTTCCAGGAGGGCACTGAAGCTTTCTTT
TRBD2	TRBJ2-7	TRBV11-2	CASSPSGGYEQYF	TGTGCCAGCAGCCCTAGCGGGGGCTACGAGCAGTACTTC
NA	TRBJ2-1	TRBV18	CASSPGDEQFF	TGTGCCAGCTCACCAGGAGATGAGCAGTTCTTC
TRBD2	TRBJ2-7	TRBV5-4	CASTTGGGTVYEQYF	TGTGCCAGCACCACCGGCGGGGGGACCGTATACGAGCAGTACTTC
TRBD2	TRBJ2-3	TRBV6-5	CASSYSLLAGAQYF	TGTGCCAGCAGTTACTCCCTACTAGCGGGGGCGCAGTATTTT
TRBD1	TRBJ2-5	TRBV7-9	CASSLDGTGNQETQYF	TGTGCCAGCAGCTTAGACGGGACAGGGAACCAAGAGACCCAGTACTTC